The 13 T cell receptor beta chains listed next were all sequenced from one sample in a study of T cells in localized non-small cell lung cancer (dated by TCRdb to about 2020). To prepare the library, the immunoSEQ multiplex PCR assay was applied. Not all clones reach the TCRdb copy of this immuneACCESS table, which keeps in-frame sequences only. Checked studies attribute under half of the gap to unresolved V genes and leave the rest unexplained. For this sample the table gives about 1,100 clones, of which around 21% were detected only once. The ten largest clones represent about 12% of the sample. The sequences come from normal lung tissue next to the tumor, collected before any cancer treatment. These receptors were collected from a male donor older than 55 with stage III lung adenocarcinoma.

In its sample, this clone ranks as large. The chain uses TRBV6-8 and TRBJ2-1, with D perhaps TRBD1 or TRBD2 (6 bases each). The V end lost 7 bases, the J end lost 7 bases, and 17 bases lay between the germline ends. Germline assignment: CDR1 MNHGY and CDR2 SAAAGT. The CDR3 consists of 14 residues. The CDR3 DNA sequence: TGTGCCAGCAACCCCGGGGGCCGGATGAATGAGCAGTTCTTC. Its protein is CASNPGGRMNEQFF.

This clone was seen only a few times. The CDR3 coding sequence is TGTGCCATACGGGGGACGGATGGCTACACCTTC. Protein product: CAIRGTDGYTF. The rearrangement joins TRBV6-7 to TRBJ1-2; a weak D match, TRBD1 (5 bases). TRBV6-7 is an ORF, with its function uncertain. The CDR3 has 11 residues. V lost 10 bases to trimming and J lost 6 bases, with 12 bases between them.

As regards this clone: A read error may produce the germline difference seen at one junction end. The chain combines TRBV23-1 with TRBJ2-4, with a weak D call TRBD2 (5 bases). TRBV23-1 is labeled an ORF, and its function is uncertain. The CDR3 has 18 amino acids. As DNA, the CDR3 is TGCGCCAGCAGCCAATCGTCGTCGGCAGGACTAGCCAAAAACATTCAGTACTTC. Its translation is CASSQSSSAGLAKNIQYF.

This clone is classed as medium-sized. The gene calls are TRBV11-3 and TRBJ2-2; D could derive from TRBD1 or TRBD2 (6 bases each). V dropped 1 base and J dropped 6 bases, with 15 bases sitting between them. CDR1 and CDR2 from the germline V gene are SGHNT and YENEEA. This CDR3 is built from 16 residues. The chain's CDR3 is CASSLGEVQGSGELFF. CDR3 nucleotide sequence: TGTGCCAGCAGCTTAGGGGAGGTTCAGGGGTCCGGGGAGCTGTTTTTT. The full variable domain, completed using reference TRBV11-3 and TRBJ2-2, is EAGVVQSPRYKIIEKKQPVAFWCNPISGHNTLYWYLQNLGQGPELLIRYENEEAVDDSQLPKDRFSAERLKGVDSTLKIQPAELGDSAVYLCASSLGEVQGSGELFFGEGSRLTVL.

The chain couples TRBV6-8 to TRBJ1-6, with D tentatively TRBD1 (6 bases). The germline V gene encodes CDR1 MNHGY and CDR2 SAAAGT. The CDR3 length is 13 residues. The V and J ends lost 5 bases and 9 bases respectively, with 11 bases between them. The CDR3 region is CASSDNRVSPLHF. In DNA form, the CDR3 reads TGTGCCAGCAGTGACAACAGGGTTTCACCCCTCCACTTT.

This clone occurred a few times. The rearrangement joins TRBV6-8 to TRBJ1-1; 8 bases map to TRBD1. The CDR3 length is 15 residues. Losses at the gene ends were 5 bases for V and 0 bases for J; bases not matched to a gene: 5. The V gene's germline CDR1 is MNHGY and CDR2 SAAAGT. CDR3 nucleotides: TGTGCCAGCAGTCCTCAGGACAGGGTGAACACTGAAGCTTTCTTT. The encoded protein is CASSPQDRVNTEAFF.

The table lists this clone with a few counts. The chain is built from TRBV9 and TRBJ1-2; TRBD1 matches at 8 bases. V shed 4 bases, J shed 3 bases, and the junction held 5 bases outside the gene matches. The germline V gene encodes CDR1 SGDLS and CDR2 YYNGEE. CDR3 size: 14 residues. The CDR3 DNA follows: TGTGCCAGCAGCTCCCCGACAGGGGACTATGGCTACACCTTC. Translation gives CASSSPTGDYGYTF.

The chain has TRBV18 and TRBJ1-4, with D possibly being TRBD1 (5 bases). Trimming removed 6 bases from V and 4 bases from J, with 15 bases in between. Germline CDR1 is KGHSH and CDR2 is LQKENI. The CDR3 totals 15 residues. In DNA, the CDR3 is TGTGCCAGCTCCCCGGGGCTCCCGAGTAATGAAAAACTGTTTTTT. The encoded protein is CASSPGLPSNEKLFF.

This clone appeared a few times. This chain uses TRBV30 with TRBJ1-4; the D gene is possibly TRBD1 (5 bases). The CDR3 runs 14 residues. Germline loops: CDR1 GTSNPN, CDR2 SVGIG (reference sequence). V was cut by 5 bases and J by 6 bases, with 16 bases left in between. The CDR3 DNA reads TGTGCCTGGGTCGGGAGTGGAGGGGATGAAAAACTGTTTTTT. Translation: CAWVGSGGDEKLFF.

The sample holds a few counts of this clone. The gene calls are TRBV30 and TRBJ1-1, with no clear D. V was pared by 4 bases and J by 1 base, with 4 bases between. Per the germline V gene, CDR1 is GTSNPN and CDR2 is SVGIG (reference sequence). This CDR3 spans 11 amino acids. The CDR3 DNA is TGTGCCTGGATACGGAACACTGAAGCTTTCTTT. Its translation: CAWIRNTEAFF.

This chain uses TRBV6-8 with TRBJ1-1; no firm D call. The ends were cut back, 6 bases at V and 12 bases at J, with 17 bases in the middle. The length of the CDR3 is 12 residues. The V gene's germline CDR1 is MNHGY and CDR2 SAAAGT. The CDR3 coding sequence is TGTGCCAGCAGAGAGGAAGGTCTTCGGACTTTCTTT. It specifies CASREEGLRTFF.

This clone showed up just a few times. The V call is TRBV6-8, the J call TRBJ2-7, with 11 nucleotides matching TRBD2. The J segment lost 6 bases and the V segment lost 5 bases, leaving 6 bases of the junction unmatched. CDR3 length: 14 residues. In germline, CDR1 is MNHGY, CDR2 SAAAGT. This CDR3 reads CASSLSGGGAEQYF. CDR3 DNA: TGTGCCAGCAGTCTTAGCGGGGGGGGCGCCGAGCAGTACTTC.

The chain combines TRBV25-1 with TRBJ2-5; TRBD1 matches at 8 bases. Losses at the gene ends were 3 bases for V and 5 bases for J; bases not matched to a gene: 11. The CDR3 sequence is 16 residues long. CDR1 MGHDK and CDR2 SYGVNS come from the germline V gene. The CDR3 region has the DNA TGTGCCAGCAGTGAGGGGGCCAGGGGGCAGGCCGAGACCCAGTACTTC. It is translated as CASSEGARGQAETQYF.